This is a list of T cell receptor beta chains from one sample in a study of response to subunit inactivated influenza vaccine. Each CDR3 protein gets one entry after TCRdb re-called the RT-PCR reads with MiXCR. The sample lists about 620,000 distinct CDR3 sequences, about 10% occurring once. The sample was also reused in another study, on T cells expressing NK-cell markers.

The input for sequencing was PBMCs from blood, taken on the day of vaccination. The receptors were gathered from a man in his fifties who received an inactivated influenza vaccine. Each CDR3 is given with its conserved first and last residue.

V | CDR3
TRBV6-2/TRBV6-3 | CATSRGSAGANVLTF
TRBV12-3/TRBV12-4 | CASSSIGGLGQFF
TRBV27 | CASSLFQGAFPQYF
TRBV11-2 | CASSLTSGGVMISYEQYF
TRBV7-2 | CASSLARVSGWGRGAQYF
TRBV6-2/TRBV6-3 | CASSWQAYEQYF
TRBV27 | CASGTSSSLRSNQPQHF
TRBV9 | CASSTQPGTREQYF
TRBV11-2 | CASSLGGGADLHF
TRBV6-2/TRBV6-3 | CASSYSTPAYNEQFF
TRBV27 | CASSLSALYEQYF
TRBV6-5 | CASSYLGHTSGYTYEQYF
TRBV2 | CASSQDSYGYTF
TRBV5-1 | CASSLALVGYNEQFF
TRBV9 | CASSVGGIGTDTQYF
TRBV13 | CASSLGRAIYNEQFF
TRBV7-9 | CASSVGPGQYSTDTQYF
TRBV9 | CASSVGRLAGLQETQYF
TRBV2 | CASTPGGYYEQFF
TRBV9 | CASSVEGARVYNEQFF
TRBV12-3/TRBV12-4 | CASSQGTENTEAFF